This T cell receptor beta chain was sequenced in a study of regulatory T cells in long-lasting Graves disease. Library construction for TCR beta used iRepertoire HTBI primers and Arm-PCR of CDR3 regions. In the authors' methods: 60 or so TRBV and about 15 TRBJ segments were identified across samples. TCRdb reanalysed the multiplex PCR reads using MiXCR and keeps one entry per CDR3 protein. TCRdb assigned the V and J calls; the authors' analysis was not used. Of hundreds of thousands of distinct CDR3 sequences listed, under 25% are singletons. CDR3 length: 12 amino acids. Germline V lookup: CDR1 MDHEN, CDR2 SYDVKM. Deletions cut 2 bases from V and 8 bases from J, with 9 bases between. Indicated time point: persistent/refractory GD, antithyroid drugs over 5 years with positive TRAb. Isolated PBMC RNA provided the starting material for the TCR library. In this sample, this clonotype turned up many times. Its antigen is currently unknown.

Study results and caveats: A reduction in accuracy may have resulted from the small sample size. Persistent disease exhibited a predilection for TRBV28, TRBJ1-2 and TRBJ2-5.

The V gene is TRBV28, the J gene TRBJ1-2; TRBD1 might be the D (5 bases). This clonotype was obtained from a female donor with Graves disease. The sample consisted of peripheral blood mononuclear cells (PBMCs), taken when the disease was refractory, from a patient treated with antithyroid drugs. CDR3 bases: TGTGCCAGCAGTTTAGACAGCCAAGGCTACACCTTC. Residues: CASSLDSQGYTF.